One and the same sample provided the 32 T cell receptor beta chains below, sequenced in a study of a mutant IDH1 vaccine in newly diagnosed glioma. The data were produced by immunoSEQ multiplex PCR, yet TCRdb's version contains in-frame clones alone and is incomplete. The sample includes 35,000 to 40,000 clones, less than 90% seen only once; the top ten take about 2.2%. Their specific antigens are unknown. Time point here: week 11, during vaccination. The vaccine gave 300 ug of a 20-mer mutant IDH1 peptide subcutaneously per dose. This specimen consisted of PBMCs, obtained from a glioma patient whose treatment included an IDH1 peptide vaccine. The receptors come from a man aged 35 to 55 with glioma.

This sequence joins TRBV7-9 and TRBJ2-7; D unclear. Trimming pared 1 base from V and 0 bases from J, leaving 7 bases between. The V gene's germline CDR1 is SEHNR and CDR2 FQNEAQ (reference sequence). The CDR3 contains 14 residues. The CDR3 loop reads CASSLDASSYEQYF. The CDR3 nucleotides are TGTGCCAGCAGCTTAGACGCGAGCTCCTACGAGCAGTACTTC.

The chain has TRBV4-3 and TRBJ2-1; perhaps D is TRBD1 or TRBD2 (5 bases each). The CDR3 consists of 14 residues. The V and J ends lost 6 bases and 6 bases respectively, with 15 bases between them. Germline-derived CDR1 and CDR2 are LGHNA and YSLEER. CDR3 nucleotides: TGCGCCAGCAGATGGTTGGGTGGGGGCAATGAGCAGTTCTTC. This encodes CASRWLGGGNEQFF.

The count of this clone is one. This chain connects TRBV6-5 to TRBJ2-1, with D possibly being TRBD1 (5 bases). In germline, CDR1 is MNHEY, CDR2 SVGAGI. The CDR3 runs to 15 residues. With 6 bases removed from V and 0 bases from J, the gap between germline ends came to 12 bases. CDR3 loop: CASSSDRSSYNEQFF. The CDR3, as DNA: TGTGCCAGCAGCTCCGACAGAAGCTCCTACAATGAGCAGTTCTTC.

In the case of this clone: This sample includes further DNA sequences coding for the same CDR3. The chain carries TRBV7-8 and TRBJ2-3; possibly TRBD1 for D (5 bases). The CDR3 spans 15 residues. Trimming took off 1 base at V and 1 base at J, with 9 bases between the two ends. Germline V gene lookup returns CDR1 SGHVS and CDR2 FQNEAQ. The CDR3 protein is CASSLGLGGTDTQYF. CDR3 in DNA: TGTGCCAGCAGCTTAGGCCTAGGGGGCACAGATACGCAGTATTTT.

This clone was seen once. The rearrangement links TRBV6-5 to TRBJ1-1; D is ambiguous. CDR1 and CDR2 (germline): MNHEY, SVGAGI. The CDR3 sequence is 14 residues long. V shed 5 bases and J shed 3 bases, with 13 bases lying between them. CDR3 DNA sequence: TGTGCCAGCAGTCGCCAGGCAGACTACACTGAAGCTTTCTTT. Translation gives CASSRQADYTEAFF.

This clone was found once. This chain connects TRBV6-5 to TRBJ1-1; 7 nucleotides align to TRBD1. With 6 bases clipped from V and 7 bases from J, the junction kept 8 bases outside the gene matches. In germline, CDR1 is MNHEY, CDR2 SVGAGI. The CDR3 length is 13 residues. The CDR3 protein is CASSQGVTGEAFF. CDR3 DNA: TGTGCCAGCAGCCAGGGGGTAACCGGTGAAGCTTTCTTT.

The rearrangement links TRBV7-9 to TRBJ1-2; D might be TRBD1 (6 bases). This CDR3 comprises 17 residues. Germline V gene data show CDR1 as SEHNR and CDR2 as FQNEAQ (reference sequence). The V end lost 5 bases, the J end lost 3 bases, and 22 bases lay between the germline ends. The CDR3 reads CASSASWGGASDYGYTF. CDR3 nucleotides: TGTGCCAGCAGCGCCTCCTGGGGGGGCGCTTCAGACTATGGCTACACCTTC. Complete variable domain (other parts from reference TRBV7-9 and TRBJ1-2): DTGVSQNPRHKITKRGQNVTFRCDPISEHNRLYWYRQTLGQGPEFLTYFQNEAQLEKSRLLSDRFSAERPKGSFSTLEIQRTEQGDSAMYLCASSASWGGASDYGYTFGSGTRLTVV.

The CDR3 DNA sequence: TGTGCCAGCAGTGTTCGAAGAAACTATGAGCAGTTCTTC. Translation: CASSVRRNYEQFF. J is TRBJ2-1 and V is TRBV2; no reliable D call. Trimming cost V 4 bases and J 8 bases, with 12 bases left between them. CDR1 is SNHLY and CDR2 is FYNNEI in the germline V gene. CDR3 size: 13 residues.

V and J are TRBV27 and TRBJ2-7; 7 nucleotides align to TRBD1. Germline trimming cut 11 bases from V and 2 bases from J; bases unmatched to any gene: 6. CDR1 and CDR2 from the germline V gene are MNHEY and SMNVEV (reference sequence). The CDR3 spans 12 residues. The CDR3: CAVRDRAYEQYF. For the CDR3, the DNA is TGTGCCGTTAGGGACAGAGCCTACGAGCAGTACTTC.

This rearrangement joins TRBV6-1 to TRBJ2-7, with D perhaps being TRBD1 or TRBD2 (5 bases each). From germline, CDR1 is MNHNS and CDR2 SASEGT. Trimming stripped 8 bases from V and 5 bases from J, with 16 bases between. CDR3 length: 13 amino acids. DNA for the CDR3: TGTGCCAGCCGTGGTACGGGGCCAGACGAGCAGTACTTC. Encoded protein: CASRGTGPDEQYF.

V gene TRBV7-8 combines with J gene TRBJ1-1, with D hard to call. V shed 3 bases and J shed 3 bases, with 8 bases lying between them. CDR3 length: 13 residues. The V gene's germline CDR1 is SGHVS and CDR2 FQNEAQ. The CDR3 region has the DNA TGTGCCAGCAGCTTCGGGGTGGACACTGAAGCTTTCTTT. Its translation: CASSFGVDTEAFF.

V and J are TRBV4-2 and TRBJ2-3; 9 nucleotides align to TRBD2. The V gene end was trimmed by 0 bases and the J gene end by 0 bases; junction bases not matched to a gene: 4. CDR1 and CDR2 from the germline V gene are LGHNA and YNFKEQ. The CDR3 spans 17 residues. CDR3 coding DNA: TGTGCCAGCAGCCAAGAGGGCGGGAGGGCTAGCACAGATACGCAGTATTTT. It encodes CASSQEGGRASTDTQYF.

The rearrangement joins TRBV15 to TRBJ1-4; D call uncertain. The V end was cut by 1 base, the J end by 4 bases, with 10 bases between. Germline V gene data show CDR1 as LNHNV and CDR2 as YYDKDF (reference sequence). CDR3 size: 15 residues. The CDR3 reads CATSRVREGNEKLFF. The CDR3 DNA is TGTGCCACCAGCAGAGTTCGGGAGGGTAATGAAAAACTGTTTTTT.

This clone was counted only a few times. CDR3 in amino acids: CASSERLSTNEKLFF. The CDR3 nucleotides are TGTGCCAGCAGCGAAAGGCTATCAACTAATGAAAAACTGTTTTTT. The chain couples TRBV7-9 to TRBJ1-4; unclear D gene. V lost 5 bases and J lost 0, with 10 bases in between. The CDR3 is 15 residues long. Germline assignment: CDR1 SEHNR and CDR2 FQNEAQ (reference sequence).

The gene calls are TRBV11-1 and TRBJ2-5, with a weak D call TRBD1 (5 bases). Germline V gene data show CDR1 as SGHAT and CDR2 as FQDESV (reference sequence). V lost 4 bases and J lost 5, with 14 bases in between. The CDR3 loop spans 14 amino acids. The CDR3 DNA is TGTGCCAGCAGCTCTGACAGTCCATCGGAGACCCAGTACTTC. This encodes CASSSDSPSETQYF.

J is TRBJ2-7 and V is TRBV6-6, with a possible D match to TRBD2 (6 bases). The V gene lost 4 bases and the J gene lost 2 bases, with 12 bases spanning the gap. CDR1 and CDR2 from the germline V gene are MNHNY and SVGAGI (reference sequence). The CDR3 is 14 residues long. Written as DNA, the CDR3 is TGTGCCAGCAGTTCCACGGCGGGGACCTACGAGCAGTACTTC. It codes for CASSSTAGTYEQYF.

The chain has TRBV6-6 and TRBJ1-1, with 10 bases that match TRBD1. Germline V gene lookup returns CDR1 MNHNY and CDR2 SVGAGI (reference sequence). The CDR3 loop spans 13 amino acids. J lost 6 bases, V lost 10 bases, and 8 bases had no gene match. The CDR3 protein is CATGTGARAEAFF. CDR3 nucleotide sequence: TGTGCCACCGGGACAGGGGCGCGGGCTGAAGCTTTCTTT.

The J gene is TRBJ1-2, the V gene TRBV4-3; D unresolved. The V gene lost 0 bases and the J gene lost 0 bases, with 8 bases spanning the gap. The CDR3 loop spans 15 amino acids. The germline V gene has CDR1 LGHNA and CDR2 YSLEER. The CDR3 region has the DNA TGCGCCAGCAGCCAAGAGCTGGGGACTAACTATGGCTACACCTTC. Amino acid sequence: CASSQELGTNYGYTF.

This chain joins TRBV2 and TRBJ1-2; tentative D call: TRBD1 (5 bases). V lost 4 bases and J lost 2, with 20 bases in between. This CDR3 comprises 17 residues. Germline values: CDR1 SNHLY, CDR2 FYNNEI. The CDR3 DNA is TGTGCCAGCAGTGTGTCGTTTCGGGAGGGGAGCAACTATGGCTACACCTTC. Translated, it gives CASSVSFREGSNYGYTF.

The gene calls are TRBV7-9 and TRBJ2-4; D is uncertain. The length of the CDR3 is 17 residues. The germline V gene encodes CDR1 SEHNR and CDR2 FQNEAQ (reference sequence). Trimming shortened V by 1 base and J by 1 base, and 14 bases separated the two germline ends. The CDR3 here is CASSLGVGFFAKNIQYF. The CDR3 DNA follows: TGTGCCAGCAGCTTAGGAGTGGGTTTCTTCGCCAAAAACATTCAGTACTTC. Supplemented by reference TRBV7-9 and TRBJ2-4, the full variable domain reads DTGVSQNPRHKITKRGQNVTFRCDPISEHNRLYWYRQTLGQGPEFLTYFQNEAQLEKSRLLSDRFSAERPKGSFSTLEIQRTEQGDSAMYLCASSLGVGFFAKNIQYFGAGTRLSVL.

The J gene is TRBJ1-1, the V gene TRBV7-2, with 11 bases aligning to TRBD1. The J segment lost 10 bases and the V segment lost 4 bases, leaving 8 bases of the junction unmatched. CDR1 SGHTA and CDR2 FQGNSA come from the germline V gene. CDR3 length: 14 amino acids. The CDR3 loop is CASSSGGTGGLAFF. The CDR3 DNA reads TGTGCCAGCAGCTCGGGGGGGACAGGGGGGTTAGCTTTCTTT. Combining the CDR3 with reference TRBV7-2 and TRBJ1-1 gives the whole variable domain GAGVSQSPSNKVTEKGKDVELRCDPISGHTALYWYRQSLGQGLEFLIYFQGNSAPDKSGLPSDRFSAERTGGSVSTLTIQRTQQEDSAVYLCASSSGGTGGLAFFGQGTRLTVV.

The CDR3 region is CASSGNRLPIQYF. The CDR3 region has the DNA TGTGCCAGCAGCGGTAACAGGCTTCCCATTCAGTACTTC. The rearrangement uses TRBV13 and TRBJ2-4; TRBD1 might be the D (5 bases). CDR1 is PRHDT and CDR2 is FYEKMQ in the germline V gene (reference sequence). Deletions cut 5 bases from V and 9 bases from J, with 14 bases between. This CDR3 contains 13 residues.

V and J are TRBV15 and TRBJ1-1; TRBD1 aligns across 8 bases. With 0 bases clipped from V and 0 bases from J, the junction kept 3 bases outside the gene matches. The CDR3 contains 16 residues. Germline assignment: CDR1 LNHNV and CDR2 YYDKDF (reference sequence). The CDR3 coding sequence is TGTGCCACCAGCAGAGATGACAGGGGATTGAACACTGAAGCTTTCTTT. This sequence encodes CATSRDDRGLNTEAFF. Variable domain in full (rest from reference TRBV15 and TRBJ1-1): DAMVIQNPRYQVTQFGKPVTLSCSQTLNHNVMYWYQQKSSQAPKLLFHYYDKDFNNEADTPDNFQSRRPNTSFCFLDIRSPGLGDTAMYLCATSRDDRGLNTEAFFGQGTRLTVV.

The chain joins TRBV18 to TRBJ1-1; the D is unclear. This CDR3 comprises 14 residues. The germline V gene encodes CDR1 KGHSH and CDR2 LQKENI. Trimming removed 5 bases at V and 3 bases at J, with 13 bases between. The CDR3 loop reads CASSDPGGDTEAFF. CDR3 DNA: TGTGCCAGCTCAGACCCCGGTGGGGACACTGAAGCTTTCTTT.

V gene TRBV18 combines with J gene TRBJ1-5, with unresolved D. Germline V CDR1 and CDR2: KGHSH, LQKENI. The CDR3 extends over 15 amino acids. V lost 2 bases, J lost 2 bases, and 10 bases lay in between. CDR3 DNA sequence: TGTGCCAGCTCACCAGGGGATGGGGGCAATCAGCCCCAGCATTTT. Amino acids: CASSPGDGGNQPQHF.

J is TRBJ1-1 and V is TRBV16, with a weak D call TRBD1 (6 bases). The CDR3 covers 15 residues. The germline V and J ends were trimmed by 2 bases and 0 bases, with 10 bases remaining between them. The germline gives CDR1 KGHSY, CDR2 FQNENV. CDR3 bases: TGTGCCAGCAGCCAACTAGGGGGATTGAACACTGAAGCTTTCTTT. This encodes CASSQLGGLNTEAFF.

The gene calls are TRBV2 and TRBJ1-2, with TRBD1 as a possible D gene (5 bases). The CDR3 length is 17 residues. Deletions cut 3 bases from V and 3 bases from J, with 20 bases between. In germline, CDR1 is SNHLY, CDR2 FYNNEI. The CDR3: CASSDPRPGTIDYGYTF. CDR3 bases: TGTGCCAGCAGTGACCCTCGACCGGGGACTATAGACTATGGCTACACCTTC.

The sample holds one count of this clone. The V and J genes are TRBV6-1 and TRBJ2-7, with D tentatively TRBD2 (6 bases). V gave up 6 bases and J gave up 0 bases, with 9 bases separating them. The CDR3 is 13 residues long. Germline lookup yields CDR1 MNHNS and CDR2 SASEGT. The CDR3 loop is CASRMDYSYEQYF. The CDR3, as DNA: TGTGCCAGCAGAATGGACTACTCCTACGAGCAGTACTTC.

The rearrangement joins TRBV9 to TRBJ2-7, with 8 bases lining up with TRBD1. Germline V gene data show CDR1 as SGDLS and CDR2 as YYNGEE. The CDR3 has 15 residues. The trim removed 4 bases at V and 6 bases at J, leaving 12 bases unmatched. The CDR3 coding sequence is TGTGCCAGCAGCCCCCTATCAGGGGGCTTTTCCGAGCAGTACTTC. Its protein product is CASSPLSGGFSEQYF. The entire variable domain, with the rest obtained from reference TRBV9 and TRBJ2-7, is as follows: DSGVTQTPKHLITATGQRVTLRCSPRSGDLSVYWYQQSLDQGLQFLIQYYNGEERAKGNILERFSAQQFPDLHSELNLSSLELGDSALYFCASSPLSGGFSEQYFGPGTRLTVT.

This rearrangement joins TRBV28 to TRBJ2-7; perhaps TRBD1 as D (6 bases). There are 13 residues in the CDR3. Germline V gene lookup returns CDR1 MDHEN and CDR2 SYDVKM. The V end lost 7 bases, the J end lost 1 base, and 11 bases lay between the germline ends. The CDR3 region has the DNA TGTGCCAGCAACAGGGTGGGATCCTACGAGCAGTACTTC. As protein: CASNRVGSYEQYF.

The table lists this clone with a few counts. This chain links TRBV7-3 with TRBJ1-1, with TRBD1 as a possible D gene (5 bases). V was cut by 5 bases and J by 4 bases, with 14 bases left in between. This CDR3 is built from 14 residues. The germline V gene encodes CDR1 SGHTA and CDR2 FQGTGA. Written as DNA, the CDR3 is TGTGCCAGCAGCCCCCGGCAGGGTGGCACTGAAGCTTTCTTT. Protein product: CASSPRQGGTEAFF.

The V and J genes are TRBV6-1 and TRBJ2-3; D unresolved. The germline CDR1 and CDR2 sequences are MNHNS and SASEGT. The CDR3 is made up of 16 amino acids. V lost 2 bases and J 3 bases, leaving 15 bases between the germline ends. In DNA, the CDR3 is TGTGCCAGCAGTGAATCGACCCCAGGAGATACAGATACGCAGTATTTT. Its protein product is CASSESTPGDTDTQYF.